Listed below are T cell receptor beta chains from one sample, sequenced in a study of T cells after yellow fever vaccination. One entry per CDR3 protein results from TCRdb running MiXCR on the 5' RACE reads. The sample yields some 200,000 distinct CDR3 sequences, approximately 10% seen once. This sample comprised CD8+ T cells sorted from PBMCs, obtained 15 days after the yellow fever booster vaccination. The source is a man between 18 and 29 years old who received the YFV17D yellow fever vaccine. Both conserved end residues are trimmed from each CDR3.

j_gene | v_gene | CDR3aa
TRBJ2-7 | TRBV10-3 | AISDRGLYEQY
TRBJ1-2 | TRBV2 | ASSDPGDYGYT
TRBJ2-3 | TRBV6-2/TRBV6-3 | ASSLLTRMGTDTQY
TRBJ2-1 | TRBV27 | ASSTRALNNEQF
TRBJ2-2 | TRBV10-2 | ASSEMGDANTGELF
TRBJ1-1 | TRBV7-6 | ASSLVVGGRAEAF
TRBJ2-1 | TRBV13 | ASSLEALAGDEQF
TRBJ1-2 | TRBV7-9 | ASSPSGVNYGYT
TRBJ1-1 | TRBV6-2/TRBV6-3 | ASTYGGEAF
TRBJ2-5 | TRBV6-1 | ASSFSWAQY
TRBJ2-5 | TRBV7-2 | ASSLEFPGAVALTQY
TRBJ2-3 | TRBV11-2 | ASSLERPSTDTQY
TRBJ2-1 | TRBV28 | ASSEGLSLEQF
TRBJ2-4 | TRBV12-3/TRBV12-4 | ASSSKPAPLGIQY
TRBJ1-2 | TRBV15 | ATSTSEKGQRGGYT
TRBJ2-6 | TRBV19 | ASNGQQASGANVLT